This T cell receptor beta chain was observed in a study of chemoradiotherapy in HPV16-positive cancers (dated by TCRdb to between 2020 and 2023). General notes on the study: Functional T-cell assays on cells from a couple of HPV16-positive patients defined candidate HPV-specific T-cell clones and common TCR motifs. The study asked whether T-cell immunity to the HPV oncoproteins E6 and E7 changes during chemoradiotherapy and whether this immunity affects survival. The candidate HPV-specific TCRs and motifs were then tracked in TCR repertoires from around 93 patients with HPV-related cancers. On the study overall, not on this receptor specifically: Expansion of candidate HPV-specific clones and E7-related TCR motifs was observed in the tumor microenvironment during treatment, whereas no such expansion was observed for non-HPV-specific T cells. The functional definition of HPV-specific T cells came from only a couple of HPV16-positive patients, and the survival association was reported for HPV16-positive patients. In HPV16-positive patients, expansion of HPV-responsive T cells during chemoradiotherapy was associated with improved recurrence-free survival.

CDR1 and CDR2 (SGHTS, YDEGEE) derive from the germline V gene. The V end loses 3 bases and the J end loses 4 bases, and a stretch of 7 bases separates them. The CDR3 starts with the cysteine, ends with the phenylalanine, and has 12 residues. The retained sequence is limited to the CDR3, 36 bases, with the frame set at the first base. The library came from the immunoSEQ multiplex PCR assay. As stored in TCRdb, this immuneACCESS dataset retains in-frame rearrangements with V and J assigned. A fraction of the clones does not appear; measured against another copy, unresolved V genes explain less than half of the discrepancy, and the remainder lacks a known reason. This sample is represented by around 12,000 clones; 60% to 80% of them were singletons. About 1.5% of the sample is taken by the ten largest. In the case of this clone: Its antigen is unknown. No base-level quality is on record; no much larger clone is a single base apart.

Because repertoires were sampled repeatedly during chemoradiotherapy, clonal expansion in the tumor microenvironment could be followed. The source is a human donor with HPV-associated anogenital cancer. Sampling was done from a patient who underwent chemoradiotherapy. The chain joins TRBV5-8 to TRBJ1-2, and TRBD1 may be the D gene, going by 5 matching bases. The CDR3 corresponds to CASSWQGYGYTF. The sequence in DNA is TGTGCCAGCAGCTGGCAGGGCTATGGCTACACCTTC.